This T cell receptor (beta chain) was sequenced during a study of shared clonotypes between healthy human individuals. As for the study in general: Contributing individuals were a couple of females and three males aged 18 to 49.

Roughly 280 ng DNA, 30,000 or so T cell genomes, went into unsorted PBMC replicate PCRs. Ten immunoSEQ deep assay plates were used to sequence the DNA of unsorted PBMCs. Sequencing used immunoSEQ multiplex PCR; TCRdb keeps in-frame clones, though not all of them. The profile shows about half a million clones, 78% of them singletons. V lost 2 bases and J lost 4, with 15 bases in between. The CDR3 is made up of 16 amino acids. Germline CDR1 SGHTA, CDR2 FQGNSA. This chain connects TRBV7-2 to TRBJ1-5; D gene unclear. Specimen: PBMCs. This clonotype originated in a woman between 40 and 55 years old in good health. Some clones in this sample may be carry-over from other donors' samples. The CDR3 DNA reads TGTGCCAGCAGCTTAAGGGTGAGGGAATGGAATCAGCCCCAGCATTTT. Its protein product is CASSLRVREWNQPQHF.